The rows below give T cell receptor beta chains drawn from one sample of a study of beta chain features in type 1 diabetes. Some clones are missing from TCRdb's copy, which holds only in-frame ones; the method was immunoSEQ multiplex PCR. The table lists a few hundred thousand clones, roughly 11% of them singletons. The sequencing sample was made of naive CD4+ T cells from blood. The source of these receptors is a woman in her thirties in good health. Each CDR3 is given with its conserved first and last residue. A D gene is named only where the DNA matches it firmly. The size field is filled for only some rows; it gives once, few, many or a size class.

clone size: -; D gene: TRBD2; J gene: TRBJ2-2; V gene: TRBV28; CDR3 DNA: TGTGCCAGCTCCTTAGCGGGAGTGTTTTCGAGGACCGGGGAGCTGTTTTTT; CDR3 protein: CASSLAGVFSRTGELFF
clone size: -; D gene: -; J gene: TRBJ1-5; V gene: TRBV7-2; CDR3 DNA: TGTGCCAGCAGCCCCGATCCCCCCCGGGACAATCAGCCCCAGCATTTT; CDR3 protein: CASSPDPPRDNQPQHF
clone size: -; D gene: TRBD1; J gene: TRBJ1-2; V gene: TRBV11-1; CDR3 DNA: TGTGCCAGCAGCTTATCCGGGACAGCTTTGACTAACTATGGCTACACCTTC; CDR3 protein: CASSLSGTALTNYGYTF
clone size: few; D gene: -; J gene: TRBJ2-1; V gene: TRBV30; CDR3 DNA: TGTGCCATGGGGGCGTCCCCAGTCGCTTACAATGAGCAGTTCTTC; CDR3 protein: CAMGASPVAYNEQFF
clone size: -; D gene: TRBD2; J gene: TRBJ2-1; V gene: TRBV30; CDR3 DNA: TGTGCCTGGTCCCGAGGCCTAGCGGAGTGGAATGAGCAGTTCTTC; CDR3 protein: CAWSRGLAEWNEQFF
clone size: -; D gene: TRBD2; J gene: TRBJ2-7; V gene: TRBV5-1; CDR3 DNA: TGCGCCAGCAGCTCGGGGACTAGCGGGAGCGGCGCCGAGCAGTACTTC; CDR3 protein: CASSSGTSGSGAEQYF
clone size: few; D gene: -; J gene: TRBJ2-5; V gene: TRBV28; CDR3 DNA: TGTGCCAGCAGGCCCCAGGGCGTGGAGACCCAGTACTTC; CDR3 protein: CASRPQGVETQYF
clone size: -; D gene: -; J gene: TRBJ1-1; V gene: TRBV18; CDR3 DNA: TGTGCCAGCTCACCCCGACAGGACACTGAAGCTTTCTTT; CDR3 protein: CASSPRQDTEAFF
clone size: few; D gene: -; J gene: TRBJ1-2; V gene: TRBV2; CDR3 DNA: TGTGCCAGCAGTCGTATGGCCTCGACAGGATTCGGCTACACCTTC; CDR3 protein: CASSRMASTGFGYTF
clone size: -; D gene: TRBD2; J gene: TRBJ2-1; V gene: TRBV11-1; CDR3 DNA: TGTGCCAGCAGCTTATGGGCTAGCGGGGGCTACAATGAGCAGTTCTTC; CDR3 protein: CASSLWASGGYNEQFF